The 29 T cell receptor beta chains presented below share a single source sample, sequenced in a study of cytomegalovirus exposure and HLA in healthy donors. The protocol was immunoSEQ multiplex PCR, while the TCRdb copy is restricted to in-frame clones and leaves out a portion. There are around 200,000 clones in the sample; 80% to 85% occur only once, and approximately 2.9% lies in the top ten. The sequencing input was PBMCs. The receptors were gathered from a woman aged 18-29 years in good health and CMV-seropositive.

The chain joins TRBV6-1 to TRBJ1-1; no firm D call. CDR3 length: 16 residues. CDR1 and CDR2 from the germline V gene are MNHNS and SASEGT. Trimming shortened V by 4 bases and J by 3 bases, and 18 bases separated the two germline ends. The CDR3 loop reads CASSVTPSGRHTEAFF. The CDR3 DNA sequence: TGTGCCAGCAGTGTCACACCTTCGGGAAGGCACACTGAAGCTTTCTTT.

The J gene is TRBJ1-5, the V gene TRBV5-5; weak D call: TRBD1 (5 bases). The germline V gene encodes CDR1 SGHKS and CDR2 YYEKEE (reference sequence). The CDR3 spans 15 residues. V gave up 0 bases and J gave up 1 base, with 8 bases separating them. The CDR3 reads CASSLGRGSNQPQHF. In DNA, the CDR3 is TGTGCCAGCAGCTTGGGGAGGGGAAGCAATCAGCCCCAGCATTTT.

This clone was seen only a few times. V and J are TRBV27 and TRBJ1-6, with a possible D match to TRBD1 (5 bases). V lost 6 bases and J lost 9, with 12 bases in between. In germline, CDR1 is MNHEY, CDR2 SMNVEV (reference sequence). The CDR3 spans 13 residues. The CDR3 DNA reads as TGTGCCAGCAGCAGGGATCCCCCTTCACCCCTCCACTTT. It specifies CASSRDPPSPLHF.

The V and J genes are TRBV4-1 and TRBJ1-2; a possible D gene is TRBD1 (5 bases). The length of the CDR3 is 15 residues. The germline gives CDR1 MGHRA, CDR2 YSYEKL. V lost 0 bases, J lost 6 bases, and 14 bases lay in between. The CDR3 sequence: CASSQDSSGWDGYTF. In nucleotides, the CDR3 is TGCGCCAGCAGCCAAGATTCTTCAGGGTGGGATGGCTACACCTTC.

CDR3 loop: CASSGGQGAYGYTF. The DNA for the CDR3 is TGTGCCAGCAGCGGCGGACAGGGGGCCTATGGCTACACCTTC. The rearrangement links TRBV5-4 to TRBJ1-2; 11 nucleotides agree with TRBD1. Germline-derived CDR1 and CDR2 are SGHNT and YYREEE (reference sequence). This CDR3 is built from 14 residues. Trimming removed 4 bases from V and 4 bases from J; junction bases left unmatched: 3.

The V call is TRBV5-1, the J call TRBJ1-2; 8 bases align to TRBD1. The CDR3 covers 14 residues. Looked up from germline, CDR1 is SGHRS and CDR2 is YFSETQ. The V gene end was trimmed by 0 bases and the J gene end by 4 bases; junction bases not matched to a gene: 2. CDR3 in amino acids: CASSLATGGYGYTF. The CDR3 DNA is TGCGCCAGCAGCTTGGCAACAGGGGGCTATGGCTACACCTTC.

This chain uses TRBV19 with TRBJ2-4, with 8 bases that match TRBD1. CDR3 length equals 14 residues. Germline trimming cut 7 bases from V and 8 bases from J; bases unmatched to any gene: 10. Germline values: CDR1 LNHDA, CDR2 SQIVND (reference sequence). The CDR3 coding sequence is TGTGCCAGTAACCAGGGGGCGGCTGTGGACATTCAGTACTTC. It encodes CASNQGAAVDIQYF.

The chain couples TRBV7-2 to TRBJ2-5; weak D call: TRBD1 (5 bases). This CDR3 has 15 amino acids. Trimming left V 5 bases short and J 1 base short, with 14 bases between. CDR1 is SGHTA and CDR2 is FQGNSA in the germline V gene. CDR3 sequence reads: CASSRFGALQETQYF. The CDR3 DNA follows: TGTGCCAGCAGCCGATTTGGGGCCCTCCAAGAGACCCAGTACTTC.

This chain uses TRBV9 with TRBJ2-3, with 8 bases that match TRBD1. CDR3 length equals 17 residues. CDR1 SGDLS and CDR2 YYNGEE come from the germline V gene. V shed 0 bases and J 4 bases; nucleotides not matched to a gene: 10. The CDR3 DNA follows: TGTGCCAGCAGCGTAGGCGCAGGGGGCTTTTTGGCAGATACGCAGTATTTT. Translating it yields CASSVGAGGFLADTQYF.

The chain joins TRBV10-1 to TRBJ1-3; D gene uncertain. The germline V gene has CDR1 WNHNN and CDR2 SYGVQD (reference sequence). The CDR3 runs to 11 residues. CDR3 in DNA: TGCCGAGCTCTGGTTGGAAACACCATATATTTT. Protein sequence: CRALVGNTIYF.

The chain links TRBV5-6 to TRBJ2-5, with 13 bases aligning to TRBD2. Losses at the gene ends were 4 bases for V and 9 bases for J; bases not matched to a gene: 18. CDR3 size: 18 residues. CDR1 and CDR2 from the germline V gene are SGHDT and YYEEEE. The CDR3 loop is CASSGVSGTSGAGWSQYF. As DNA, the CDR3 is TGTGCCAGCAGCGGTGTCTCCGGGACTAGCGGGGCGGGGTGGTCCCAGTACTTC.

V is TRBV6-1 and J is TRBJ2-7, with D maybe TRBD1 (6 bases). Germline V gene sequence: CDR1 MNHNS, CDR2 SASEGT. The CDR3 is 12 residues long. V was clipped by 9 bases and J by 2 bases, with 11 bases between them. The CDR3 region has the DNA TGTGCCAGTGGGCGGACAGCCTACGAGCAGTACTTC. Protein sequence: CASGRTAYEQYF.

The chain combines TRBV7-9 with TRBJ1-4, with D unclear. V was cut by 5 bases and J by 7 bases, with 5 bases left in between. The germline V gene encodes CDR1 SEHNR and CDR2 FQNEAQ (reference sequence). This CDR3 spans 11 amino acids. CDR3 residues: CASSHGEKLFF. In DNA, the CDR3 is TGTGCCAGCAGCCACGGTGAAAAACTGTTTTTT.

The genes are TRBV6-1 and TRBJ1-1, with TRBD1 as a possible D gene (5 bases). Looked up from germline, CDR1 is MNHNS and CDR2 is SASEGT. The CDR3 is 18 amino acids. Trimming left V 2 bases short and J 4 bases short, with 23 bases between. CDR3 DNA: TGTGCCAGCAGTGAAAAGGGGTGGGGCGTAGCTGGGGCCACTGAAGCTTTCTTT. The encoded protein is CASSEKGWGVAGATEAFF.

The rearrangement joins TRBV6-5 to TRBJ1-2, with 9 nucleotides matching TRBD1. The CDR3 extends over 15 amino acids. Germline CDR1 reads MNHEY; CDR2 reads SVGAGI. V was clipped by 5 bases and J by 4 bases; unmatched bases: 8. The CDR3 region is CASSLTTGGGYGYTF. The CDR3 DNA sequence: TGTGCCAGCAGTCTTACGACAGGGGGTGGCTATGGCTACACCTTC.

J is TRBJ2-5 and V is TRBV5-1; 7 bases map to TRBD1. CDR1 SGHRS and CDR2 YFSETQ come from the germline V gene. Trimming cost V 0 bases and J 4 bases; bases outside gene matches: 6. The CDR3 contains 15 residues. CDR3 DNA: TGCGCCAGCAGCTTGGGGACCTCAGGGGGAGAGACCCAGTACTTC. This sequence encodes CASSLGTSGGETQYF.

This clone was seen only a few times. The rearrangement uses TRBV11-2 and TRBJ1-1; weak D call: TRBD1 (5 bases). The V end lost 5 bases, the J end lost 6 bases, and 16 bases lay between the germline ends. The length of the CDR3 is 14 residues. CDR1 SGHAT and CDR2 FQNNGV come from the germline V gene. CDR3 coding DNA: TGTGCCAGCAGCCCCGGGACTAGCGAGGCTGAAGCTTTCTTT. As protein: CASSPGTSEAEAFF.

This sequence joins TRBV5-6 and TRBJ2-3; 8 bases align to TRBD2. In germline, CDR1 is SGHDT, CDR2 YYEEEE. V lost 2 bases and J lost 6; bases outside the gene matches: 5. The CDR3 extends over 14 amino acids. The CDR3 coding sequence is TGTGCCAGCAGCTTCGGGACTAGTGCGGATACGCAGTATTTT. Its translation is CASSFGTSADTQYF.

This chain connects TRBV18 to TRBJ1-2, with D unresolved. Germline lookup yields CDR1 KGHSH and CDR2 LQKENI. V lost 6 bases to trimming and J lost 1 base, with 9 bases between them. The CDR3 totals 13 residues. The CDR3 bases are TGTGCCAGCTCGCCTCAGGATAACTATGGCTACACCTTC. Protein product: CASSPQDNYGYTF.

The chain couples TRBV15 to TRBJ2-7, with 7 bases identical to TRBD2. V lost 0 bases, J lost 5 bases, and 13 bases stayed unmatched. Per the germline V gene, CDR1 is LNHNV and CDR2 is YYDKDF (reference sequence). There are 17 residues in the CDR3. DNA for the CDR3: TGTGCCACCAGCAGAGATTTTGGTACCCCGGGGGGAAACGAGCAGTACTTC. Residues: CATSRDFGTPGGNEQYF.

The CDR3 protein is CASGLGSGFGYTF. The CDR3 DNA reads as TGTGCTAGTGGTTTGGGTTCAGGGTTTGGCTACACCTTC. The V gene is TRBV12-5, the J gene TRBJ1-2; a possible D gene is TRBD1 (5 bases). Trimming pared 1 base from V and 7 bases from J, leaving 10 bases between. The CDR3 consists of 13 residues. Germline CDR1 and CDR2: LGHNT and FRNRAP.

V is TRBV12-5 and J is TRBJ1-1; D is unclear. Germline V gene sequence: CDR1 LGHNT, CDR2 FRNRAP. Trimming shortened V by 3 bases and J by 1 base, and 6 bases separated the two germline ends. The CDR3 has 13 residues. CDR3 sequence (DNA): TGTGCTAGTGGTTTAAGCGGGAACACTGAAGCTTTCTTT. It yields the protein CASGLSGNTEAFF.

The chain uses TRBV6-4 and TRBJ2-7; 7 bases match TRBD1. Unmatched junction bases numbered 13, after V lost 2 bases and J lost 0 bases. This CDR3 has 18 amino acids. The germline V gene encodes CDR1 MRHNA and CDR2 SNTAGT. For the CDR3, the DNA is TGTGCCAGCAGTGACCCCCCCCTTGGACAGGATAGCTCCTACGAGCAGTACTTC. This gives the protein CASSDPPLGQDSSYEQYF.

A remark on this clone: Other DNA sequences in this sample translate to the same CDR3. The CDR3 spells CASSSDRGETQYF. The CDR3 DNA is TGTGCCAGCAGCTCGGACAGGGGAGAGACCCAGTACTTC. The chain is built from TRBV7-7 and TRBJ2-5; 9 bases match TRBD1. Germline CDR1 SSHAT, CDR2 FNYEAQ (reference sequence). CDR3 length: 13 residues. V trimming: 4 bases; J trimming: 4 bases; junction bases outside the gene matches: 1.

The genes are TRBV6-5 and TRBJ1-2; weak D call: TRBD1 (5 bases). Trimming shortened V by 7 bases and J by 7 bases, and 16 bases separated the two germline ends. The length of the CDR3 is 13 residues. Germline lookup yields CDR1 MNHEY and CDR2 SVGAGI. CDR3 DNA sequence: TGTGCCAGCACCCCGACCCGGGGGGGTGGCTACACCTTC. Its protein is CASTPTRGGGYTF.

The V call is TRBV6-1, the J call TRBJ2-2, with TRBD1 matching 9 bases. V lost 6 bases and J lost 6; bases outside the gene matches: 5. The CDR3 totals 14 residues. The germline V gene has CDR1 MNHNS and CDR2 SASEGT. The CDR3 is CASRMGQGAGELFF. The CDR3 coding sequence is TGTGCCAGCAGGATGGGACAGGGCGCCGGGGAGCTGTTTTTT.

This clone was seen a single time. The J gene is TRBJ2-2, the V gene TRBV6-5; D is unresolved. The CDR3 sequence is 15 residues long. The ends were cut back, 2 bases at V and 6 bases at J, with 13 bases in the middle. Germline values: CDR1 MNHEY, CDR2 SVGAGI. In nucleotides, the CDR3 is TGTGCCAGCAGTTACGCCCCGACGACACCCGGGGAGCTGTTTTTT. The encoded protein is CASSYAPTTPGELFF.

The chain couples TRBV9 to TRBJ1-3; a weak D match, TRBD1 (6 bases). This CDR3 is 15 amino acids long. CDR1 is SGDLS and CDR2 is YYNGEE in the germline V gene. The V end was cut by 3 bases, the J end by 0 bases, with 10 bases between. DNA for the CDR3: TGTGCCAGCAGCGAAACAGGGTACTCTGGAAACACCATATATTTT. Its translation is CASSETGYSGNTIYF.

V gene TRBV7-2 combines with J gene TRBJ2-1; 8 positions match TRBD2. The germline V gene has CDR1 SGHTA and CDR2 FQGNSA. CDR3 length equals 16 residues. With V trimmed by 1 base and J by 0 bases, 2 bases remained unmatched. This chain's CDR3 is CASSLVAGSSYNEQFF. CDR3 DNA sequence: TGTGCCAGCAGCTTAGTAGCGGGGAGCTCCTACAATGAGCAGTTCTTC.